This T cell receptor (beta chain) was retrieved from a study of T cells in women clearing cervical HPV infection (dated by TCRdb to the late 2010s). Background for the entire study: The cases were 20 to 30 women with histologically confirmed HPV16-related CIN3 or worse, and 2 of those women had invasive cancers. The 20 to 25 controls were women who cleared a single incident HPV16 infection within 12 months without developing precancer or cancer. Blood from cases was drawn at the visit where the lesion was first identified, while blood from controls was drawn once the infection was no longer detected. For cases, the median interval between lesion detection and blood sampling was around 150 days, with an interquartile range of roughly 85 to 220 days. Since only a few of the women had HLA typing available, the possibility that HLA type was acting as a confounder could not be ruled out. Nested within Costa Rica's Guanacaste HPV Natural History Study, an exploratory proof-of-principle case-control study compared TCR repertoires across cervical HPV16 outcomes. Cases and controls were matched on year of sample collection and on age within five years. Median age was roughly 32 years in cases versus approximately 37 in controls, and baseline characteristics did not differ significantly. In the parent cohort, roughly 10,000 women aged 18 or older were enrolled in Guanacaste, Costa Rica, during about 1992 to 1994 and were followed for seven years. Five blinded duplicates per group were added as quality controls, giving around 60 samples: some 50 participants and roughly ten replicates.

On the study overall, not on this receptor specifically: TCR repertoire richness was significantly higher in CIN3+ cases than in controls across sequencing depths, while evenness did not differ. Cases were distinguished from controls with an estimated AUC of approximately 0.8 by random forest classifiers combining richness and V gene abundances. Lower TRBV6-7 relative abundance was observed in cases than in controls (approximately 0.1% versus 0.17%; Bonferroni P = 0.0008). Because of the cross-sectional design, the study could not determine whether the associations came before infection or resulted from infection, and neither effector/memory subsets nor HPV-specific T cells were isolated. T-cell numbers per sample were unknown, so richness differences could reflect varying T-cell content rather than repertoire biology.

The immunoSEQ assay used multiplex PCR to amplify TCR beta CDR3 regions from an average of approximately 1,100 ng of genomic DNA per sample. To correct primer bias, the assay used a complete synthetic TCR repertoire to set an amplification baseline. The amplicons were sequenced on the Illumina platform. On the study's bioinformatics: Error correction of the sequences involved clustering with frequency ratios plus a modified nearest-neighbor algorithm, after which the sequences were analyzed in the immunoSEQ Analyzer using IMGT gene definitions. At each rarefaction depth, TCR richness and evenness were averaged across 20 rarefaction repeats, and any sample with fewer sequences than the depth was left out. Wilcoxon rank sum tests with FDR correction were used to compare relative abundances of V, D and J genes between the groups. Blinded duplicates gave an intraclass correlation of over 90% for TCR richness and an average of roughly 82% across over 65 gene segments. TCRdb took over this immuneACCESS table, retaining in-frame rearrangements with V and J assigned. Such tables are incomplete; in checked studies, under half of the missing clones stem from an unresolved V gene, and the remainder is unexplained. Clonal size and the V and J genes are those of that table, whereas D and trimming came from the DNA. The table of this sample itemizes some 39,000 clones. The ten top clones hold under 7% of the sample.

Note on this clone: It lacks a known antigen. The sequence runs out 3 residues before the end of the CDR3; the remainder is reconstructed from the germline J gene.

Every participant had a single incident cervical HPV16 infection, and prevalent HPV16 infections were excluded. Cervical HPV DNA was detected with MY09/MY11 PCR, and genotyping was done by dot-blot hybridization. Under 19 mL of heparinized blood were centrifuged, and the buffy coat was aliquoted, frozen at -30°C, then stored at -80°C. Genomic DNA was extracted from buffy coat specimens using QIAGEN kits. As encoded in the germline V gene (reference sequence), CDR1 is SSHAT while CDR2 is FNYEAQ. Counted from cysteine to phenylalanine, this CDR3 has 15 amino acids. Shown are 36 bases from within the CDR3, in frame from base 1. The V end loses 2 bases and the J end loses 5 bases, and a stretch of 15 bases separates them.

Material for sequencing was blood buffy coat. The sequence links TRBV7-7 to TRBJ2-5; a tentative D call is TRBD2 (5 bases match). This clonotype was obtained from a woman aged 18 to 75 with a cervical HPV16 infection that either progressed to CIN3+ or cleared (not recorded which). The DNA read from the CDR3 is TGTGCCAGCAGCTTATTTCCGCTAGCCGGGGAGACC. It translates as CASSLFPLAGET. In full, the CDR3 is CASSLFPLAGETQYF.